This TCR beta chain was sequenced in a study of T cell changes during pregnancy in multiple sclerosis. Libraries were prepared by immunoSEQ multiplex PCR; TCRdb keeps only in-frame clonotypes and omits some of them. The sample lists 45,000 to 60,000 clones, roughly 94% occurring once. This specimen consisted of CD4+ T cells from peripheral blood mononuclear cells, obtained in the second trimester of pregnancy. The receptor was isolated from a female donor with multiple sclerosis, enrolled in a pregnancy study.

The CDR3 DNA sequence: TGTGCCAGTAGTATAGATCGGGGACATTACTATGGCTACACCTTC. It is translated as CASSIDRGHYYGYTF. The rearrangement links TRBV19 to TRBJ1-2; possible D gene TRBD1, 6 bases. V was trimmed by 0 bases and J by 3 bases, leaving 11 bases between them. The CDR3 is made up of 15 amino acids. The V gene's germline CDR1 is LNHDA and CDR2 SQIVND (reference sequence).